This TCR beta chain was recorded in a study of T cell responses to AZD1222 COVID-19 vaccine. The protocol was immunoSEQ multiplex PCR, while the TCRdb copy is restricted to in-frame clones and leaves out a portion. This repertoire shows 65,000 to 85,000 clones, 80% to 90% found once; its top ten account for less than 11%. Germline CDR1 reads MDHEN; CDR2 reads SYDVKM. With V trimmed by 3 bases and J by 4 bases, 1 base remained unmatched. The CDR3 loop spans 13 amino acids. This clone has a single count. This clonotype was obtained from an adult who received the AZD1222 COVID-19 vaccine. The V and J genes are TRBV28 and TRBJ2-5; 8 bases are a match to TRBD1. This sample comprised peripheral blood, obtained 28 days after the second AZD1222 dose. CDR3 bases: TGTGCCAGCAGTTTGGACAGGGTAGAGACCCAGTACTTC. This codes for CASSLDRVETQYF. Together with reference TRBV28 and TRBJ2-5, the CDR3 gives the full variable domain: DVKVTQSSRYLVKRTGEKVFLECVQDMDHENMFWYRQDPGLGLRLIYFSYDVKMKEKGDIPEGYSVSREKKERFSLILESASTNQTSMYLCASSLDRVETQYFGPGTRLLVL.